Each of the 2 T cell receptor beta chains below was sequenced from the same sample in a study of beta chain features in type 1 diabetes. Expressed TCRB transcripts were sequenced after all isolated RNA was converted to cDNA. The assay was immunoSEQ multiplex PCR, and TCRdb's table has in-frame clones only and misses some. The table shows approximately 470,000 clones, with 25% to 35% occurring only once. Sequenced input: naive CD4+ T cells from blood. Receptors were obtained from a man in his late teens or twenties in good health.

This clone was seen a few times. CDR3 coding DNA: TGTGCCAGCAGCTGGGGCACAGGGGGACCCACAGATACGCAGTATTTT. This encodes CASSWGTGGPTDTQYF. The V and J genes are TRBV5-6 and TRBJ2-3, with TRBD1 identical over 8 bases. V trimming: 3 bases; J trimming: 2 bases; junction bases outside the gene matches: 8. Germline lookup yields CDR1 SGHDT and CDR2 YYEEEE. The CDR3 has 16 residues.

This clone has just a few counts. The CDR3 DNA reads TGCGCCAGCAGCCATCCGGTCCGGAGGAATGAGCAGTTCTTC. This sequence encodes CASSHPVRRNEQFF. V is TRBV4-1 and J is TRBJ2-1, with D possibly TRBD2 on 5 matching bases. Germline assignment: CDR1 MGHRA and CDR2 YSYEKL. The ends were cut back, 3 bases at V and 7 bases at J, with 13 bases in the middle. This CDR3 comprises 14 residues.